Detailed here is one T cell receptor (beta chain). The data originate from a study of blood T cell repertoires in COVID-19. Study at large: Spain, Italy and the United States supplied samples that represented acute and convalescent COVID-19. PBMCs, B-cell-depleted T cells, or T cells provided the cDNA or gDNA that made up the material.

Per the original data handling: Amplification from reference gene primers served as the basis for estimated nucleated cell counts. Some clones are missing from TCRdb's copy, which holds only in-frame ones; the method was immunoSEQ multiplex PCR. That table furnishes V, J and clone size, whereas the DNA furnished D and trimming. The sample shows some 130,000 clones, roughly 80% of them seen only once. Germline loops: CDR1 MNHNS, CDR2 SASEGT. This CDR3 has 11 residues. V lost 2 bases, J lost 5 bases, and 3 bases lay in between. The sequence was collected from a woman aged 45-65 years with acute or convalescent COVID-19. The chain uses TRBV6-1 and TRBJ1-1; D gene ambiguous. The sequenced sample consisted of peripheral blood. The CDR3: CASSERTEAFF. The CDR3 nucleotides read TGTGCCAGCAGTGAACGGACTGAAGCTTTCTTT.